The rows below give T cell receptor beta chains drawn from one sample of a study of T cells after yellow fever vaccination. TCRdb reprocessed the 5' RACE reads via MiXCR and lists one record per CDR3 protein. The table shows hundreds of thousands of distinct CDR3 sequences, with over 15% occurring only once. The starting material was PBMCs, obtained 15 days after the yellow fever booster vaccination. The receptors were gathered from a man aged 25 to 40 who received the YFV17D yellow fever vaccine. The CDR3 runs from the conserved cysteine through the conserved F or W.

j_call | v_call | cdr3_aa
TRBJ1-5 | TRBV20-1 | CSARDREQPQHF
TRBJ1-6 | TRBV5-8 | CASRFTGQGPSSYNSPLHF
TRBJ2-1 | TRBV20-1 | CSARGASGSTNEQFF
TRBJ2-7 | TRBV29-1 | CSVSENYEQYF
TRBJ1-2 | TRBV7-2 | CASSMTSNYGYTF
TRBJ2-2 | TRBV28 | CASSGRSGRANTGELFF
TRBJ2-1 | TRBV10-3 | CASRRTDEQFF
TRBJ2-2 | TRBV18 | CASSPIAGTKAGELFF
TRBJ2-7 | TRBV28 | CASSLYPHQDSLYEQYF
TRBJ2-2 | TRBV14 | CASSAQTTDTGELFF
TRBJ2-3 | TRBV20-1 | CSAKPPGQGTDTQYF
TRBJ2-7 | TRBV14 | CASSIPGSVNEQYF
TRBJ1-3 | TRBV5-1 | CASSFGPQGSGNTIYF
TRBJ2-3 | TRBV7-2 | CASSAPLAGDTDTQYF
TRBJ2-7 | TRBV10-3 | CAIINRTSYEQYF
TRBJ2-5 | TRBV20-1 | CSAATGTRAETQYF
TRBJ2-1 | TRBV12-3/TRBV12-4 | CASSLEVTGREQFF
TRBJ2-3 | TRBV5-4 | CASSYQLATDTQYF
TRBJ2-1 | TRBV7-8 | CASSLESAAGSSYNEQFF
TRBJ2-2 | TRBV5-1 | CASSLQGQNTGELFF
TRBJ2-5 | TRBV7-2 | CASSSPRTSGYLGGQYF
TRBJ2-7 | TRBV10-3 | CAISESSGRAYEQYF
TRBJ2-2 | TRBV6-5 | CASSHSRLTNTGELFF
TRBJ1-1 | TRBV5-5 | CASSRPGTQISHTEAFF
TRBJ2-3 | TRBV5-6 | CASSLLIADTQYF
TRBJ2-3 | TRBV10-3 | CAIRRAGGTDTQYF
TRBJ2-2 | TRBV24-1 | CATSKTGGAGELFF
TRBJ2-3 | TRBV4-2 | CASSQGITSGTGGDTQYF
TRBJ1-1 | TRBV24-1 | CATSDSSDGEAFF
TRBJ2-3 | TRBV20-1 | CCARDRGAESWDTQYF
TRBJ2-7 | TRBV29-1 | CSAIPATTGNYEQYF
TRBJ1-2 | TRBV7-2 | CASSPGQGATIYGYTF
TRBJ2-7 | TRBV28 | CASSSPGRSYEQYF
TRBJ2-1 | TRBV20-1 | CSAPLAGVDEQFF